The 30 T cell receptor beta chains in this list originate from one sample, sequenced in a study of follicular helper T cells after annual influenza vaccination. The table came from immunoSEQ multiplex PCR; TCRdb's copy has only in-frame clones and leaves some out. The data hold about 1,300 clones, with 68% observed a single time. Described time point: 2014-2015 season, 7 days after vaccination. The sequences come from CXCR5+ CD38+ circulating T follicular helper cells from blood, collected 7 days after influenza vaccination. Subset reported: circulating Tfh, non-naive CD4+CXCR5+PD-1+ (ICOS+CD38+ or ICOS-CD38-). These TCRs come from an adult who received the influenza vaccine.

In this sample, this clone turned up a few times. V and J are TRBV18 and TRBJ1-1; D call uncertain. Germline V gene lookup returns CDR1 KGHSH and CDR2 LQKENI. Trimming left V 3 bases short and J 4 bases short, with 15 bases between. This CDR3 region has 15 residues. In DNA form, the CDR3 reads TGTGCCAGCTCACCGGGGTCCCGGCAGGCCACTGAAGCTTTCTTT. This sequence encodes CASSPGSRQATEAFF. Drawing the rest from reference TRBV18 and TRBJ1-1, the complete variable domain is NAGVMQNPRHLVRRRGQEARLRCSPMKGHSHVYWYRQLPEEGLKFMVYLQKENIIDESGMPKERFSAEFPKEGPSILRIQQVVRGDSAAYFCASSPGSRQATEAFFGQGTRLTVV.

This chain uses TRBV13 with TRBJ1-2, with TRBD1 matching 9 bases. The V segment lost 5 bases and the J segment 6 bases; nucleotides outside the gene matches: 13. Germline CDR1 reads PRHDT; CDR2 reads FYEKMQ (reference sequence). The CDR3 is 16 residues long. The CDR3 nucleotides are TGTGCCAGCAGCCAAAGGACAGGGGTGATGGAAAATGGCTACACCTTC. Its translation: CASSQRTGVMENGYTF.

The V and J genes are TRBV27 and TRBJ2-2, with 11 nucleotides matching TRBD1. The V segment lost 6 bases and the J segment 5 bases; nucleotides outside the gene matches: 5. This CDR3 contains 15 residues. Looked up from germline, CDR1 is MNHEY and CDR2 is SMNVEV (reference sequence). The CDR3 region is CASSRTGGGTGELFF. CDR3 bases: TGTGCCAGCAGCCGGACAGGGGGCGGGACCGGGGAGCTGTTTTTT.

The chain employs TRBV21-1 and TRBJ2-4. TRBV21-1 corresponds to a pseudogene. The CDR3 contains 17 residues. CDR3 coding DNA: TGTGCCAGCAGAAGGCGTATAGCTACAGCAAGAAAAAACATTCAGTACTTC. It encodes CASRRRIATARKNIQYF.

The chain uses TRBV6-5 and TRBJ2-2, with D perhaps TRBD1 (6 bases). Trimming cost V 0 bases and J 5 bases, with 10 bases left between them. Germline V CDR1 and CDR2: MNHEY, SVGAGI. The CDR3 runs 15 residues. DNA of the CDR3: TGTGCCAGCAGTTACTCGTTTACAGGGACCGGGGAGCTGTTTTTT. Protein: CASSYSFTGTGELFF.

This clone was observed a handful of times. The J gene is TRBJ2-3, the V gene TRBV9, with D possibly matching TRBD2 (6 bases). This CDR3 spans 16 amino acids. V shed 2 bases and J shed 4 bases, with 17 bases lying between them. Germline V gene sequence: CDR1 SGDLS, CDR2 YYNGEE. The CDR3 here is CASSVGLPDGSDTQYF. CDR3 nucleotide sequence: TGTGCCAGCAGCGTTGGACTACCAGACGGGTCAGATACGCAGTATTTT.

This chain links TRBV2 with TRBJ2-3; 14 bases align to TRBD2. With V trimmed by 8 bases and J by 3 bases, 7 bases remained unmatched. Germline CDR1 reads SNHLY; CDR2 reads FYNNEI. This CDR3 spans 16 amino acids. CDR3 region: CASSSTSGGATDTQYF. CDR3 sequence (DNA): TGTGCCAGCTCGTCGACTAGCGGGGGGGCAACAGATACGCAGTATTTT.

The V call is TRBV5-1, the J call TRBJ2-3; D not certain. The germline gives CDR1 SGHRS, CDR2 YFSETQ. V lost 0 bases to trimming and J lost 2 bases, with 4 bases between them. This CDR3 spans 13 amino acids. The CDR3 sequence: CASSLVPTDTQYF. The CDR3 DNA reads TGCGCCAGCAGCTTGGTCCCCACAGATACGCAGTATTTT.

The J gene is TRBJ1-1, the V gene TRBV7-2; TRBD1 might be the D (5 bases). The CDR3 is made up of 13 amino acids. Trimming removed 1 base from V and 6 bases from J, with 9 bases in between. The germline CDR1 and CDR2 sequences are SGHTA and FQGNSA. The CDR3 loop is CASSLVVRAEAFF. The CDR3 DNA follows: TGTGCCAGCAGCTTAGTGGTCAGGGCTGAAGCTTTCTTT.

The CDR3 here is CASSNAFGNTEAFF. CDR3 nucleotides: TGTGCCAGCAGTAACGCCTTCGGGAACACTGAAGCTTTCTTT. The gene calls are TRBV6-5 and TRBJ1-1; D is ambiguous. Germline-derived CDR1 and CDR2 are MNHEY and SVGAGI. This CDR3 region has 14 residues. Trimming stripped 5 bases from V and 1 base from J, with 11 bases between.

This clone was detected a few times. The gene calls are TRBV29-1 and TRBJ2-2; 9 bases are shared with TRBD2. V lost 5 bases to trimming and J lost 4 bases; unmatched junction nucleotides: 8. Germline V lookup: CDR1 SQVTM, CDR2 ANQGSEA. This CDR3 comprises 15 residues. The CDR3 DNA sequence: TGCAGCGTTTCCCGGACTAGCGCGGGCACCGGGGAGCTGTTTTTT. Translating gives CSVSRTSAGTGELFF.

V usage is TRBV4-3 and J usage is TRBJ1-1, with D tentatively TRBD1 (5 bases). CDR1 and CDR2 (germline): LGHNA, YSLEER. The ends were cut back, 0 bases at V and 7 bases at J, with 12 bases in the middle. The CDR3 loop spans 14 amino acids. CDR3 amino acids: CASSQEPGAYEAFF. CDR3 nucleotide sequence: TGCGCCAGCAGCCAAGAGCCCGGGGCGTATGAAGCTTTCTTT.

This clone was detected once. This chain connects TRBV6-6 to TRBJ2-2; D is ambiguous. Germline V gene data show CDR1 as MNHNY and CDR2 as SVGAGI (reference sequence). The V end was cut by 10 bases, the J end by 5 bases, with 17 bases between. The CDR3 is 14 amino acids. The CDR3 DNA reads TGTGCCACGCTGCAAGGTGACGGGACCGGGGAGCTGTTTTTT. Translated, it gives CATLQGDGTGELFF.

In this sample, this clone turned up once. This sequence joins TRBV11-2 and TRBJ2-7, with TRBD1 identical over 9 bases. This CDR3 has 15 residues. The germline CDR1 and CDR2 sequences are SGHAT and FQNNGV. J gave up 4 bases and V 2 bases, and 6 bases lay outside the gene matches. CDR3 in DNA: TGTGCCAGCAGCTTAATTTTGGGACAGGGTTACGAGCAGTACTTC. Translating gives CASSLILGQGYEQYF.

This chain links TRBV5-1 with TRBJ1-2, with D possibly TRBD1 on 6 matching bases. V was trimmed by 6 bases and J by 2 bases, leaving 17 bases between them. CDR3 size: 15 residues. Germline assignment: CDR1 SGHRS and CDR2 YFSETQ. In nucleotides, the CDR3 is TGCGCCAGCAATTCCGCAGGGGCGTCCAACTATGGCTACACCTTC. It encodes CASNSAGASNYGYTF.

This clone was picked up one time. This chain connects TRBV2 to TRBJ2-3; TRBD2 agrees at 11 bases. The germline CDR1 and CDR2 sequences are SNHLY and FYNNEI. The CDR3 spans 15 residues. V shed 7 bases, J shed 2 bases, and the junction held 5 bases outside the gene matches. The CDR3 DNA is TGTGCCAGCATTAGACTAGCGGGACTCACAGATACGCAGTATTTT. This sequence encodes CASIRLAGLTDTQYF.

V and J are TRBV28 and TRBJ1-2, with D tentatively TRBD1 (5 bases). This CDR3 contains 16 residues. CDR1 MDHEN and CDR2 SYDVKM come from the germline V gene. V gave up 10 bases and J gave up 0 bases, with 21 bases separating them. CDR3 DNA sequence: TGTGCCACCACAGGCGGCACAGCTAGGACTAACTATGGCTACACCTTC. It is translated as CATTGGTARTNYGYTF.

A word on this clone: Other DNA sequences in this sample translate to the same CDR3. The chain has TRBV7-2 and TRBJ1-4, with D uncertain. This CDR3 has 15 amino acids. Germline V gene lookup returns CDR1 SGHTA and CDR2 FQGNSA. V was clipped by 2 bases and J by 6 bases, with 13 bases between them. CDR3 DNA: TGTGCCAGCAGCTTAAGCGGGCGGTGGGATGAAAAACTGTTTTTT. This codes for CASSLSGRWDEKLFF.

The chain uses TRBV7-8 and TRBJ1-2, with 7 bases matching TRBD1. The CDR3 has 16 amino acids. The germline V gene has CDR1 SGHVS and CDR2 FQNEAQ. The J segment lost 0 bases and the V segment lost 2 bases, leaving 6 bases of the junction unmatched. In DNA, the CDR3 is TGTGCCAGCAGCTTACGCGACAGGGCCTCTAACTATGGCTACACCTTC. It is translated as CASSLRDRASNYGYTF.

A few counts support this clone. The chain employs TRBV6-5 and TRBJ1-2; D is possibly TRBD1 (6 bases). Between the trimmed V and J ends, which lost 7 bases and 5 bases, there was a span of 14 bases. The V gene's germline CDR1 is MNHEY and CDR2 SVGAGI. CDR3 length: 13 residues. The CDR3 loop reads CASTGDTGYGYTF. The CDR3 DNA follows: TGTGCCAGCACCGGGGATACAGGGTATGGCTACACCTTC.

There are a few counts of this clone. The V call is TRBV5-1, the J call TRBJ2-2, with 9 bases identical to TRBD1. This CDR3 region has 15 residues. The V gene end was trimmed by 3 bases and the J gene end by 5 bases; junction bases not matched to a gene: 5. Germline CDR1 is SGHRS and CDR2 is YFSETQ. CDR3 in amino acids: CASSSSTGGTGELFF. In DNA, the CDR3 is TGCGCCAGCAGCTCATCGACAGGGGGAACCGGGGAGCTGTTTTTT.

This clone was recorded once. The chain carries TRBV5-1 and TRBJ1-4; no definite D call. CDR3 length: 14 amino acids. In germline, CDR1 is SGHRS, CDR2 YFSETQ. V was trimmed by 1 base and J by 7 bases, leaving 11 bases between them. CDR3 amino acids: CASSLYNDGEKLFF. The CDR3 nucleotides are TGCGCCAGCAGCTTGTATAACGATGGTGAAAAACTGTTTTTT.

This clone came up a few times. This chain uses TRBV2 with TRBJ2-4; a weak D match, TRBD1 (6 bases). This CDR3 has 15 amino acids. The germline V gene has CDR1 SNHLY and CDR2 FYNNEI. Trimming removed 5 bases from V and 2 bases from J, with 13 bases in between. The CDR3 nucleotides are TGTGCCAGCAGTCGACAGGAATCGTCCAAAAACATTCAGTACTTC. This encodes CASSRQESSKNIQYF.

The chain carries TRBV28 and TRBJ1-1, with TRBD1 matching 9 bases. CDR1 and CDR2 (germline): MDHEN, SYDVKM. V lost 4 bases and J lost 11; bases outside the gene matches: 8. This CDR3 has 13 residues. CDR3 in amino acids: CASSWGQGLAAFF. CDR3 DNA sequence: TGTGCCAGCAGTTGGGGACAGGGTTTGGCCGCTTTCTTT.

V gene TRBV19 combines with J gene TRBJ2-7; 8 positions match TRBD1. The CDR3 consists of 14 residues. Germline values: CDR1 LNHDA, CDR2 SQIVND (reference sequence). The V and J ends lost 3 bases and 7 bases, in that order; junction bases with no gene match: 8. The CDR3 region is CASSMSGQGPEQYF. The CDR3, as DNA: TGTGCCAGTAGTATGAGCGGACAGGGCCCTGAGCAGTACTTC.

A few counts support this clone. The chain is built from TRBV5-8 and TRBJ1-5; D call uncertain. Trimming left V 2 bases short and J 5 bases short, with 8 bases between. This CDR3 is 13 amino acids long. Germline V gene sequence: CDR1 SGHTS, CDR2 YDEGEE. The DNA for the CDR3 is TGTGCCAGCAGCTTTAGAAGCGATCAGCCCCAGCATTTT. Its translation is CASSFRSDQPQHF. Full variable domain (rest looked up from reference TRBV5-8 and TRBJ1-5): EAGVTQSPTHLIKTRGQQATLRCSPISGHTSVYWYQQALGLGLQFLLWYDEGEERNRGNFPPRFSGRQFPNYSSELNVNALELEDSALYLCASSFRSDQPQHFGDGTRLSIL.

The CDR3 spells CARSEGQGGNTIYF. CDR3 DNA sequence: TGTGCCAGAAGCGAGGGACAGGGTGGAAACACCATATATTTT. The gene calls are TRBV5-3 and TRBJ1-3, with 9 bases lining up with TRBD1. TRBV5-3 falls under the ORF class, with uncertain function. The CDR3 extends over 14 amino acids. With 4 bases clipped from V and 3 bases from J, the junction kept 2 bases outside the gene matches.

J is TRBJ2-3 and V is TRBV15; D may match TRBD1 or TRBD2 (6 bases each). V lost 1 base to trimming and J lost 5 bases, with 19 bases between them. This CDR3 is built from 17 residues. Germline V gene sequence: CDR1 LNHNV, CDR2 YYDKDF (reference sequence). The CDR3 bases are TGTGCCACCAGCAGAGTTCGTTTGGCCAGGGGAGGAGATACGCAGTATTTT. It yields the protein CATSRVRLARGGDTQYF.

The chain couples TRBV27 to TRBJ1-1; D perhaps matches TRBD1 (5 bases). Germline CDR1 and CDR2: MNHEY and SMNVEV (reference sequence). This CDR3 comprises 14 residues. The V end was cut by 6 bases, the J end by 3 bases, with 14 bases between. The CDR3 nucleotides read TGTGCCAGCAGCTCCCCCGGGGGGTACACTGAAGCTTTCTTT. It codes for CASSSPGGYTEAFF.

The V and J genes are TRBV6-1 and TRBJ1-5; maybe TRBD1 (5 bases). The CDR3 runs to 15 residues. The germline gives CDR1 MNHNS, CDR2 SASEGT. The V gene lost 0 bases and the J gene lost 6 bases, with 12 bases spanning the gap. This chain's CDR3 is CASSEARERGQPQHF. DNA of the CDR3: TGTGCCAGCAGTGAAGCTAGGGAAAGGGGTCAGCCCCAGCATTTT.